A single sample gave rise to the 23 T cell receptor beta chains below, sequenced in a study of shared clonotypes between healthy human individuals. The table came from immunoSEQ multiplex PCR; TCRdb's copy has only in-frame clones and leaves some out. The top ten hold 0.05% to 0.07% of the sample, which has under 650,000 clones, 90% to 96% seen once. The sequencing input was naive CD4+ T cells sorted from blood. Subset of the sample: CD45RA+ positively selected. The receptors originated from a woman under 40 in good health.

The V and J genes are TRBV19 and TRBJ2-1; perhaps TRBD2 as D (6 bases). CDR3 length: 15 amino acids. Germline-derived CDR1 and CDR2 are LNHDA and SQIVND (reference sequence). The V end was cut by 0 bases, the J end by 7 bases, with 13 bases between. CDR3 region: CASSIEGSGRNEQFF. For the CDR3, the DNA is TGTGCCAGTAGTATAGAGGGCAGCGGGCGGAATGAGCAGTTCTTC. Supplemented by reference TRBV19 and TRBJ2-1, the full variable domain reads DGGITQSPKYLFRKEGQNVTLSCEQNLNHDAMYWYRQDPGQGLRLIYYSQIVNDFQKGDIAEGYSVSREKKESFPLTVTSAQKNPTAFYLCASSIEGSGRNEQFFGPGTRLTVL.

The chain links TRBV7-6 to TRBJ2-5; 7 nucleotides line up with TRBD2. Germline values: CDR1 SGHVS, CDR2 FNYEAQ. J lost 2 bases, V lost 3 bases, and 9 bases had no gene match. CDR3 length: 16 amino acids. DNA for the CDR3: TGTGCCAGCAGCTTCGGCACGGGAGGTGGGCAAGAGACCCAGTACTTC. It translates to CASSFGTGGGQETQYF.

V gene TRBV6-1 combines with J gene TRBJ2-7; tentative D call: TRBD2 (6 bases). The V gene's germline CDR1 is MNHNS and CDR2 SASEGT. The length of the CDR3 is 14 residues. The V gene lost 4 bases and the J gene lost 0 bases, with 10 bases spanning the gap. CDR3 DNA sequence: TGTGCCAGCAGTGCGATAGCGGTCTCCTACGAGCAGTACTTC. This encodes CASSAIAVSYEQYF.

The gene calls are TRBV28 and TRBJ2-7; 12 nucleotides align to TRBD2. The V segment lost 6 bases and the J segment 3 bases; nucleotides outside the gene matches: 9. From germline, CDR1 is MDHEN and CDR2 SYDVKM. This CDR3 spans 16 amino acids. The CDR3 loop is CASRLRTSGEIYEQYF. Here the CDR3 DNA reads TGTGCCAGCAGACTCAGGACTAGCGGGGAGATCTACGAGCAGTACTTC.

To note about this clone: The sample has other DNA sequences that encode this CDR3 too. The gene calls are TRBV5-1 and TRBJ2-7; 7 bases are shared with TRBD1. The V and J ends lost 4 bases and 1 base, in that order; junction bases with no gene match: 5. Germline CDR1 is SGHRS and CDR2 is YFSETQ. This CDR3 is 14 amino acids long. CDR3 sequence: CASSTRQGSYEQYF. The CDR3 region has the DNA TGCGCCAGCAGCACGAGACAGGGTTCCTACGAGCAGTACTTC.

Worth noting for this clone: Compared with germline, one end of the junction differs, possibly owing to a read error. The chain's CDR3 is CASSLQPGQGAIF. CDR3 DNA: TGTGCCAGCAGTCTCCAACCGGGACAGGGGGCTATCTTC. This sequence joins TRBV27 and TRBJ2-1, with 12 bases identical to TRBD1. Germline lookup yields CDR1 MNHEY and CDR2 SMNVEV (reference sequence). The CDR3 consists of 13 residues.

This sequence joins TRBV5-6 and TRBJ2-2, with D unclear. Germline V gives CDR1 SGHDT, CDR2 YYEEEE. The ends were cut back, 0 bases at V and 3 bases at J, with 12 bases in the middle. The CDR3 contains 16 residues. As DNA, the CDR3 is TGTGCCAGCAGCTTGGTGTCCCTTGGACACACCGGGGAGCTGTTTTTT. This gives the protein CASSLVSLGHTGELFF.

The chain has TRBV25-1 and TRBJ2-7, with D possibly being TRBD2 (6 bases). CDR3 size: 15 residues. Trimming took 11 bases from V and 3 from J, leaving 23 bases between them. Per germline, CDR1 MGHDK and CDR2 SYGVNS. The CDR3 DNA reads as TGTGCCTCACTCGATAGTGGGAGGTCCCTCTACGAGCAGTACTTC. This gives the protein CASLDSGRSLYEQYF.

The gene calls are TRBV28 and TRBJ1-4; the D gene is possibly TRBD1 (6 bases). The V and J ends lost 4 bases and 8 bases respectively, with 17 bases between them. CDR1 and CDR2 from the germline V gene are MDHEN and SYDVKM. The length of the CDR3 is 15 residues. DNA for the CDR3: TGTGCCAGCAGTTCCGTAAAGACAGGACGCGAAAAACTGTTTTTT. Translating it yields CASSSVKTGREKLFF.

The chain is built from TRBV5-1 and TRBJ1-3; no definite D call. V lost 6 bases to trimming and J lost 2 bases, with 21 bases between them. CDR1 SGHRS and CDR2 YFSETQ come from the germline V gene. The CDR3 length is 17 residues. The CDR3 DNA follows: TGCGCCAGCACCTCTGGGCCCGGAGGGTTGGCTGGAAACACCATATATTTT. It encodes CASTSGPGGLAGNTIYF.

CDR3 nucleotides: TGTGCCAGCAGCCCTCGGGGGGCCAGCACTGAAGCTTTCTTT. Protein sequence: CASSPRGASTEAFF. The chain joins TRBV7-9 to TRBJ1-1, with a tentative D call TRBD1 (6 bases). Per germline, CDR1 SEHNR and CDR2 FQNEAQ (reference sequence). The CDR3 runs to 14 residues. Trimming removed 5 bases from V and 4 bases from J, with 14 bases in between.

The table lists this clone with a count of one. This chain joins TRBV7-2 and TRBJ2-7; 8 bases are shared with TRBD2. CDR3 length: 16 residues. J was trimmed by 1 base and V by 5 bases; bases with no gene match: 10. Looked up from germline, CDR1 is SGHTA and CDR2 is FQGNSA. The CDR3 reads CASSRGGLAGSYEQYF. The CDR3 bases are TGTGCCAGCAGCCGGGGGGGGCTAGCGGGTTCCTACGAGCAGTACTTC.

The rearrangement uses TRBV7-8 and TRBJ2-3, with D perhaps TRBD2 (6 bases). The CDR3 covers 16 residues. The germline gives CDR1 SGHVS, CDR2 FQNEAQ. V lost 5 bases and J 3 bases, leaving 18 bases between the germline ends. The CDR3 region has the DNA TGTGCCAGCAGCCCCAGGGACTCCCTCTTAACAGATACGCAGTATTTT. Amino acid sequence: CASSPRDSLLTDTQYF.

V and J are TRBV29-1 and TRBJ2-5; TRBD1 matches 11 bases. The last part of the DNA fits TRBJ2-7 better; the J call may be wrong. This CDR3 is built from 13 residues. The V gene's germline CDR1 is SQVTM and CDR2 ANQGSEA. The CDR3 nucleotides are TGCAGCGTAGCTGGACAGGGGGCTTACGAGCAGTACTTC. This encodes CSVAGQGAYEQYF.

The chain combines TRBV7-2 with TRBJ2-7, with D maybe TRBD2 (5 bases). The CDR3 spans 13 residues. The V end lost 1 base, the J end lost 5 bases, and 9 bases lay between the germline ends. Germline-derived CDR1 and CDR2 are SGHTA and FQGNSA. DNA for the CDR3: TGTGCCAGCAGCTTAGATTCGGAGGACGAGCAGTACTTC. This encodes CASSLDSEDEQYF.

This sequence joins TRBV10-3 and TRBJ2-5, with D unresolved. The J call is in doubt because the DNA end fits TRBJ2-7 better. The CDR3 is made up of 13 amino acids. CDR1 is ENHRY, CDR2 SYGVKD, per germline. The CDR3 here is CAISEGTSYEQYF. DNA of the CDR3: TGTGCCATCAGTGAGGGAACGTCCTACGAGCAGTACTTC.

The rearrangement links TRBV29-1 to TRBJ2-5; D not resolved. The end of the DNA fits TRBJ2-7 better, so the J call may be wrong. This CDR3 region has 12 residues. From germline, CDR1 is SQVTM and CDR2 ANQGSEA. CDR3 bases: TGCAGCGTTGTTACGGCTGACTACGAGCAGTACTTC. Translated, it gives CSVVTADYEQYF.

V and J are TRBV7-9 and TRBJ1-4; 7 positions agree with TRBD1. The length of the CDR3 is 15 residues. Germline lookup yields CDR1 SEHNR and CDR2 FQNEAQ (reference sequence). J gave up 4 bases and V 1 base, and 3 bases lay outside the gene matches. The CDR3 bases are TGTGCCAGCAGCTTAGTGCAGGGGGTTAATGAAAAACTGTTTTTT. Translating it yields CASSLVQGVNEKLFF.

The chain employs TRBV12-5 and TRBJ2-1; 9 nucleotides agree with TRBD2. The CDR3 has 17 amino acids. The V segment lost 3 bases and the J segment 7 bases; nucleotides outside the gene matches: 13. Germline loops: CDR1 LGHNT, CDR2 FRNRAP. The CDR3 region is CASGFSASGIVGNEQFF. In DNA, the CDR3 is TGTGCTAGTGGTTTCTCGGCTAGCGGGATTGTAGGGAATGAGCAGTTCTTC.

A single count supports this clone. This sequence joins TRBV5-4 and TRBJ2-5; 8 positions agree with TRBD2. The J call is in doubt because the DNA end fits TRBJ2-7 better. CDR1 SGHNT and CDR2 YYREEE come from the germline V gene (reference sequence). The CDR3 spans 14 residues. This CDR3 is CASSQEMGLGEQYF. In DNA form, the CDR3 reads TGTGCCAGCAGCCAAGAGATGGGACTAGGCGAGCAGTACTTC.

This sequence joins TRBV7-2 and TRBJ1-4; 7 bases fit TRBD1. The J segment lost 4 bases and the V segment lost 4 bases, leaving 3 bases of the junction unmatched. The germline V gene encodes CDR1 SGHTA and CDR2 FQGNSA. This CDR3 is built from 14 residues. CDR3 DNA: TGTGCCAGCAGCTGGGGACAGATTAATGAAAAACTGTTTTTT. This gives the protein CASSWGQINEKLFF.

The chain has TRBV4-1 and TRBJ2-5, with 8 bases fitting TRBD1. The trim removed 3 bases at V and 0 bases at J, leaving 6 bases unmatched. The CDR3 contains 16 residues. Germline V lookup: CDR1 MGHRA, CDR2 YSYEKL. CDR3 in amino acids: CASSHRGRNYQETQYF. In DNA form, the CDR3 reads TGCGCCAGCAGCCACAGGGGGCGAAATTACCAAGAGACCCAGTACTTC.

This rearrangement joins TRBV2 to TRBJ1-6; D unresolved. CDR1 is SNHLY and CDR2 is FYNNEI in the germline V gene. Trimming shortened V by 3 bases and J by 7 bases, and 7 bases separated the two germline ends. CDR3 length: 13 amino acids. CDR3 nucleotides: TGTGCCAGCAGTGAGGAAGCGAATTCACCCCTCCACTTT. It specifies CASSEEANSPLHF.